This T cell receptor (beta chain) appears in the sequencing data of a study of T cells in Graves' hyperthyroidism and ophthalmopathy. Germline V lookup: CDR1 LNHDA, CDR2 SQIVND (reference sequence). There are 14 residues in the CDR3. With 3 bases removed from V and 6 bases from J, the gap between germline ends came to 12 bases. As to this clonotype: Its antigen remains unknown.

Any patient presenting with uncontrolled infection, other autoimmune disease, pregnancy or lactation was left out. The TCR beta CDR3 regions underwent amplification using RNA transcripts as the source. Researchers ran a first-round RT-PCR on the TCR CDR3 using the HTBI primer set. TCRdb processed the multiplex PCR reads anew with MiXCR; each CDR3 protein has one entry. The sample has some 300,000 distinct CDR3 sequences, less than 20% seen once. Overall study results and limits: Most thyroid clonotypes with frequency above 0.001 were detected in blood. Researchers report that a 13 V-J model separated ophthalmopathy from stable hyperthyroidism.

The source of this sequence is a man aged 45 to 65 with Graves' ophthalmopathy. Material for sequencing was blood. V is TRBV19 and J is TRBJ1-5; D might be TRBD1 (6 bases). For the CDR3, the DNA is TGTGCCAGTAGTATCTCAGGGGCCGGTCAGCCCCAGCATTTT. Residues: CASSISGAGQPQHF. Using reference TRBV19 and TRBJ1-5 for the parts outside the CDR3, the full variable domain is DGGITQSPKYLFRKEGQNVTLSCEQNLNHDAMYWYRQDPGQGLRLIYYSQIVNDFQKGDIAEGYSVSREKKESFPLTVTSAQKNPTAFYLCASSISGAGQPQHFGDGTRLSIL.